Listed here are 28 T cell receptor beta chains from one sample, sequenced in a study of post-analysis software for immune sequencing data. General study results and limits: When patients were compared with controls, 4 or 5 TRBV segments were more frequent, TRBV5-6, TRBV5-1 and TRBV20-1 among them.

The library was made from cDNA and included unique molecular identifiers. TCRdb reanalysed the PCR reads using MiXCR and keeps one entry per CDR3 protein. This table holds approximately 690,000 distinct CDR3 sequences, 55% to 60% found once. The antigens these receptors bind are not known. Sequenced input: blood. The receptors shown here come from a girl aged 2 to 9 with multiple sclerosis.

V usage is TRBV6-5 and J usage is TRBJ2-7, with 9 bases identical to TRBD1. V gave up 0 bases and J gave up 4 bases; unmatched junction bases: 4. Germline V lookup: CDR1 MNHEY, CDR2 SVGAGI. The CDR3 runs 15 residues. The CDR3 DNA sequence: TGTGCCAGCAGTTACTCGGGACAGGGCCATTACGAGCAGTACTTC. It yields the protein CASSYSGQGHYEQYF.

This clonotype was picked up a small number of times. V and J are TRBV20-1 and TRBJ2-5, with 9 bases aligning to TRBD1. The CDR3 extends over 14 amino acids. The germline V gene has CDR1 DFQATT and CDR2 SNEGSKA (reference sequence). V lost 3 bases and J lost 4; bases outside the gene matches: 6. Here the CDR3 reads CSARGQGGIETQYF. CDR3 coding DNA: TGCAGTGCTAGGGGACAGGGTGGCATAGAGACCCAGTACTTC.

As for this clonotype: One end of the junction is discordant with germline, which a read error may explain. The chain combines TRBV29-1 with TRBJ2-3; 9 nucleotides align to TRBD2. Germline V gives CDR1 SQVTM, CDR2 ANQGSEA. This CDR3 comprises 16 residues. This chain's CDR3 is CSVEVSGGTSTDTLYF. The CDR3 DNA sequence: TGCAGCGTTGAAGTGTCAGGGGGGACTAGCACAGATACGCTGTATTTT.

Details on this clonotype: One end of the junction fails to match germline, which may point to a read error. This chain uses TRBV6-2 or TRBV6-3 with TRBJ2-3; the match to TRBD2 covers 14 bases. There are 18 residues in the CDR3. Germline CDR1 is MNHEY and CDR2 is SVGEGT. The CDR3 DNA follows: TGTGCCAGTTTAGAAGACGGGACTAGCGGGGGAAGCACAGATACGCAGAATTTT. This codes for CASLEDGTSGGSTDTQNF.

The chain recombines TRBV7-9 with TRBJ2-1; TRBD1 is a possible D gene (6 bases). The CDR3 sequence is 16 residues long. V dropped 1 base and J dropped 2 bases, with 12 bases sitting between them. Germline CDR1 is SEHNR and CDR2 is FQNEAQ (reference sequence). The CDR3, as DNA: TGTGCCAGCAGCTTAGAGCCACAGGGTGCCTACAATGAGCAGTTCTTC. Its protein is CASSLEPQGAYNEQFF.

The chain carries TRBV6-6 and TRBJ1-2; D possibly corresponds to TRBD1 (5 bases). V gave up 2 bases and J gave up 3 bases, with 10 bases separating them. The CDR3 extends over 14 amino acids. CDR1 is MNHNY and CDR2 is SVGAGI in the germline V gene (reference sequence). This chain's CDR3 is CASSYGGNDYGYTF. CDR3 nucleotides: TGTGCCAGCAGTTACGGGGGGAACGACTATGGCTACACCTTC.

As to this clonotype: The junction does not match germline at one end; this may be a read error. The chain employs TRBV7-8 and TRBJ2-1; perhaps TRBD2 as D (6 bases). This CDR3 is built from 16 residues. Germline CDR1 reads SGHVS; CDR2 reads FQNEAQ. The CDR3 coding sequence is TGTGCCGGCAGCTCCGGGGACTGGAGCTCCTACAATGAGCAGTTCTTC. Its translation is CAGSSGDWSSYNEQFF.

This clonotype was observed a handful of times. One end of the junction is discordant with germline, which a read error may explain. The J gene is TRBJ1-2, the V gene TRBV29-1, with D unresolved. Per the germline V gene, CDR1 is SQVTM and CDR2 is ANQGSEA. The CDR3 is 15 amino acids. The CDR3 region is CSFGEVWDTNYDYTF. The CDR3 DNA reads as TGCAGCTTCGGGGAGGTATGGGATACTAACTATGACTACACCTTC.

This clonotype was picked up a small number of times. V and J are TRBV5-1 and TRBJ2-7; D ambiguous. Germline CDR1 SGHRS, CDR2 YFSETQ. The CDR3 runs to 14 residues. V was shortened by 0 bases and J by 5 bases, with 12 bases between the two germline ends. This chain's CDR3 is CASSLAWVSNEQYF. CDR3 bases: TGCGCCAGCAGCTTGGCCTGGGTATCTAACGAGCAGTACTTC.

This rearrangement joins TRBV20-1 to TRBJ2-2; 7 bases match TRBD1. The J segment lost 6 bases and the V segment lost 1 base, leaving 2 bases of the junction unmatched. Germline CDR1 reads DFQATT; CDR2 reads SNEGSKA (reference sequence). The CDR3 is 13 amino acids. The DNA of the CDR3 is TGCAGTGCTAGAGGAGGGGGCCCCGGGGAGCTGTTTTTT. Protein sequence: CSARGGGPGELFF.

This clonotype has more than one count but fewer than ten. The V call is TRBV29-1, the J call TRBJ1-2; 8 nucleotides line up with TRBD1. The CDR3 extends over 13 amino acids. The V segment lost 4 bases and the J segment 2 bases; nucleotides outside the gene matches: 3. Looked up from germline, CDR1 is SQVTM and CDR2 is ANQGSEA. In DNA, the CDR3 is TGCAGCGTTGGGACAGGGCCCAACTATGGCTACACCTTC. Amino acid sequence: CSVGTGPNYGYTF.

This clonotype occurred a few times. The chain employs TRBV4-1 and TRBJ2-5; weak D call: TRBD1 (5 bases). CDR1 and CDR2 from the germline V gene are MGHRA and YSYEKL. V lost 4 bases, J lost 2 bases, and 14 bases lay in between. The CDR3 extends over 15 amino acids. CDR3 coding DNA: TGCGCCAGCAGCCCAGGGCCCAGCCCACAAGAGACCCAGTACTTC. This gives the protein CASSPGPSPQETQYF.

The chain uses TRBV29-1 and TRBJ1-1; 8 nucleotides align to TRBD1. This CDR3 is built from 14 residues. The V and J ends lost 5 bases and 1 base, in that order; junction bases with no gene match: 6. Germline V CDR1 and CDR2: SQVTM, ANQGSEA. The DNA for the CDR3 is TGCAGCGTTTCGCGGGACAGGACGAACACTGAAGCTTTCTTT. Translated, it gives CSVSRDRTNTEAFF. The variable domain in full, with the rest retrieved from reference TRBV29-1 and TRBJ1-1, is SAVISQKPSRDICQRGTSLTIQCQVDSQVTMMFWYRQQPGQSLTLIATANQGSEATYESGFVIDKFPISRPNLTFSTLTVSNMSPEDSSIYLCSVSRDRTNTEAFFGQGTRLTVV.

The chain combines TRBV12-3 or TRBV12-4 with TRBJ2-1; 9 bases fit TRBD1. The CDR3 is 15 amino acids. With 8 bases clipped from V and 3 bases from J, the junction kept 8 bases outside the gene matches. The CDR3 DNA reads as TGTGCCAGCGGGCCTCCGGGACAGGGCTACAATGAGCAGTTCTTC. Protein sequence: CASGPPGQGYNEQFF.

The rearrangement joins TRBV4-1 to TRBJ2-7, with TRBD2 matching 11 bases. The J call may be faulty, since TRBJ2-5 better matches the DNA end. Germline CDR1 and CDR2: MGHRA and YSYEKL. This CDR3 spans 15 amino acids. The CDR3 reads CASSQPGLAGETQYF. In DNA, the CDR3 is TGCGCCAGCAGCCAACCCGGACTAGCGGGAGAGACCCAGTACTTC.

This clonotype came up a few times. The rearrangement joins TRBV5-1 to TRBJ1-5; 9 bases agree with TRBD1. From germline, CDR1 is SGHRS and CDR2 YFSETQ. CDR3 length equals 15 residues. After removal of 4 bases from V and 7 bases from J, the junction contained 9 bases not matched to a gene. This chain's CDR3 is CASSLTGGDGQPQHF. CDR3 coding DNA: TGCGCCAGCAGCCTGACAGGGGGGGATGGACAGCCCCAGCATTTT.

The chain joins TRBV10-3 to TRBJ2-5; 9 bases are shared with TRBD1. Germline V gives CDR1 ENHRY, CDR2 SYGVKD. The J segment lost 2 bases and the V segment lost 6 bases, leaving 7 bases of the junction unmatched. The CDR3 length is 15 residues. The CDR3 region has the DNA TGTGCCATCAGCAGACAGGGGGTGGATCAAGAGACCCAGTACTTC. Encoded protein: CAISRQGVDQETQYF.

This clonotype has more than one count but fewer than ten. The chain carries TRBV5-1 and TRBJ2-7, with D unresolved. CDR3 length: 15 residues. In germline, CDR1 is SGHRS, CDR2 YFSETQ. V lost 0 bases, J lost 6 bases, and 16 bases lay in between. The CDR3: CASSLEHFSGSEQYF. The DNA for the CDR3 is TGCGCCAGCAGCTTGGAACACTTTAGTGGTAGCGAGCAGTACTTC.

This sequence joins TRBV4-1 and TRBJ2-4; 13 positions agree with TRBD2. Germline V gives CDR1 MGHRA, CDR2 YSYEKL. The CDR3 is 15 amino acids. Trimming cost V 1 base and J 15 bases; bases outside gene matches: 9. CDR3 in amino acids: CASSQGLGTSGIAYF. CDR3 DNA sequence: TGCGCCAGCAGCCAAGGTTTAGGGACTAGCGGGATTGCGTACTTC.

The chain has TRBV6-6 and TRBJ2-1; TRBD1 agrees at 7 bases. This CDR3 spans 15 amino acids. The germline V gene has CDR1 MNHNY and CDR2 SVGAGI (reference sequence). V gave up 5 bases and J gave up 7 bases; unmatched junction bases: 11. CDR3 residues: CASSRTGFSLNEQFF. In nucleotides, the CDR3 is TGTGCCAGCAGTAGGACAGGTTTCTCCCTAAATGAGCAGTTCTTC.

The CDR3 nucleotides are TGTGCCAGCAGACCAAGTGACGGAGAACTTAACTATGGCTACACCTTC. This sequence encodes CASRPSDGELNYGYTF. The chain employs TRBV6-6 and TRBJ1-2, with D uncertain. Germline V gives CDR1 MNHNY, CDR2 SVGAGI (reference sequence). The CDR3 is made up of 16 amino acids. Trimming pared 6 bases from V and 1 base from J, leaving 18 bases between.

The J gene is TRBJ2-2, the V gene TRBV6-6; D might be TRBD2 (6 bases). The germline V gene has CDR1 MNHNY and CDR2 SVGAGI (reference sequence). V was trimmed by 2 bases and J by 4 bases, leaving 11 bases between them. CDR3 length: 15 amino acids. The CDR3 loop is CASSYGGASTGELFF. DNA of the CDR3: TGTGCCAGCAGTTACGGAGGGGCATCCACCGGGGAGCTGTTTTTT.

The CDR3 nucleotides are TGTGCCAGCAGCTTAGCCCCTCTGGACAGTAATGAGCAGTTCTTC. Amino acids: CASSLAPLDSNEQFF. The chain couples TRBV7-2 to TRBJ2-1; perhaps TRBD1 as D (6 bases). Trimming took off 0 bases at V and 7 bases at J, with 13 bases between the two ends. The CDR3 length is 15 residues. CDR1 is SGHTA, CDR2 FQGNSA, per germline.

V gene TRBV6-5 combines with J gene TRBJ1-2; 9 bases map to TRBD1. V lost 0 bases and J lost 5; bases outside the gene matches: 7. The CDR3 covers 16 residues. Germline CDR1 and CDR2: MNHEY and SVGAGI. CDR3 sequence: CASSYSGTGRIYGYTF. The CDR3 DNA follows: TGTGCCAGCAGTTACTCCGGGACAGGGCGGATATATGGCTACACCTTC.

The CDR3 DNA reads as TGCAGTGCTCGGACAGGGGGCGCGACAGATACGCAGTATTTT. Residues: CSARTGGATDTQYF. The chain has TRBV20-1 and TRBJ2-3; 11 bases are shared with TRBD1. J gave up 3 bases and V 5 bases, and 4 bases lay outside the gene matches. Germline assignment: CDR1 DFQATT and CDR2 SNEGSKA (reference sequence). CDR3 length equals 14 residues.

The V gene is TRBV12-3 or TRBV12-4, the J gene TRBJ1-1; 9 bases are a match to TRBD1. The CDR3 has 13 amino acids. V gave up 5 bases and J gave up 7 bases; unmatched junction bases: 5. This CDR3 reads CASSTGTGYEAFF. As DNA, the CDR3 is TGTGCCAGCAGTACCGGGACAGGGTATGAAGCTTTCTTT.

The chain links TRBV7-8 to TRBJ2-7; 13 nucleotides match TRBD2. This CDR3 region has 20 residues. Germline values: CDR1 SGHVS, CDR2 FQNEAQ. After removal of 1 base from V and 0 bases from J, the junction contained 12 bases not matched to a gene. The CDR3 region has the DNA TGTGCCAGCAGCTTAGAGTCGGGACTAGCGGGACTCCTTCGCTCCTACGAGCAGTACTTC. The encoded protein is CASSLESGLAGLLRSYEQYF.

This clonotype has more than one count but fewer than ten. The rearrangement joins TRBV29-1 to TRBJ2-1; D is perhaps TRBD2 (6 bases). This CDR3 comprises 15 residues. Trimming removed 6 bases from V and 9 bases from J, with 24 bases in between. Per germline, CDR1 SQVTM and CDR2 ANQGSEA. The CDR3 DNA reads TGCAGCGTGCCCCTTCCGTGGCACCTCGGGGGTGAGCAGTTCTTC. Translated: CSVPLPWHLGGEQFF.